This is a list of T cell receptor beta chains from one sample in a study of T cells after yellow fever vaccination. TCRdb re-called the 5' RACE reads with MiXCR, one entry per CDR3 protein. The repertoire holds about 75,000 distinct CDR3 sequences, more than 5.5% seen once, with roughly 30% in the top ten. Sequencing used CD8+ T cells sorted from PBMCs, obtained 9 to 11 days after the first yellow fever vaccination. The receptors here all came from a man younger than 35 who received the YFV17D yellow fever vaccine. CDR3s include the opening cysteine and the closing phenylalanine or tryptophan. The D gene is left open where the match is weak. Clone size is stated in some rows and not others, as once, few, many or a class when expanded.

j_call d_call clone_size v_call cdr3_nt cdr3_aa
TRBJ2-7 . many TRBV14 TGTGCCAGCAGCCAATGGCCCAGTGAGGGACCCTCCTACGAGCAGTACTTC CASSQWPSEGPSYEQYF
TRBJ2-3 . . TRBV5-8 TGTGCCAGCAGCCCGTCTCCAGGCGCAGATACGCAGTATTTT CASSPSPGADTQYF
TRBJ2-3 TRBD2 . TRBV6-4 TGTGCCAGCAGTGAGGAAGCGGGGGGTTCCACAGATACGCAGTATTTT CASSEEAGGSTDTQYF
TRBJ1-6 . many TRBV5-5 TGTGCCAGCAGCTTGCGGGACGGTAATTCACCCCTCCACTTT CASSLRDGNSPLHF
TRBJ1-6 TRBD1 . TRBV4-1 TGCGCCAGCAGCCAAGTGGACAGGGGGAATTCACCCCTCCACTTT CASSQVDRGNSPLHF
TRBJ2-5 . . TRBV2 TGTGCCAGCAGTGAAGCCATCTCGCCGGAGACCCAGTACTTC CASSEAISPETQYF
TRBJ1-2 TRBD1 . TRBV7-9 TGTGCCAGCAGCGCTCCGGGACAGTCCCTCTATGGCTACACCTTC CASSAPGQSLYGYTF
TRBJ2-2 TRBD1 few TRBV20-1 TGCAGTGCTAGAGATCGGATAGGGGGCCTCGGGGAGCTGTTTTTT CSARDRIGGLGELFF
TRBJ2-3 TRBD1 few TRBV27 TGTGCCAGCAGTTCCCTCCCCAGGGGGCCTAGCACAGATACGCAGTATTTT CASSSLPRGPSTDTQYF
TRBJ2-7 TRBD1 . TRBV19 TGTGCCAGTAGTCCCCCCGGACAGGGACCTTACGAGCAGTACTTC CASSPPGQGPYEQYF
TRBJ1-2 . many TRBV12-3/TRBV12-4 TGTGCCAGCAGCCCGGGGCTTTCTGGCTACACCTTC CASSPGLSGYTF
TRBJ2-1 TRBD1 . TRBV5-4 TGTGCCAGCAGCTCCGGACAGGAAAACAATGAGCAGTTCTTC CASSSGQENNEQFF
TRBJ2-1 . few TRBV18 TGTGCCAGCTCACAACTCCTGGGTTCGCAATACAATGAGCAGTTCTTC CASSQLLGSQYNEQFF
TRBJ1-6 TRBD1 many TRBV30 TGTGCCTGGAGTGTATCGTGGACAGGGTTCGGTTCACCCCTCCACTTT CAWSVSWTGFGSPLHF
TRBJ2-5 TRBD1 few TRBV5-1 TGCGCCAGCGACAGGGGGCGCGAAAAAGAGACCCAGTACTTC CASDRGREKETQYF
TRBJ2-3 . few TRBV30 TGTGCCTGGAGTCTCCGAGGCGGGGTAACAGATACGCAGTATTTT CAWSLRGGVTDTQYF
TRBJ2-1 TRBD2 many TRBV4-2 TGTGCCAGCAGCCCTTATGGGGGGGATGAGCAGTTCTTC CASSPYGGDEQFF
TRBJ2-7 . . TRBV20-1 TGCAGTGCTAGAGGGGGGGAACACGAGCAGTACTTC CSARGGEHEQYF
TRBJ2-2 . few TRBV5-5 TGTGCCAGCAACCGACCGCTGACCAGTGCGGGGACCGGGGAGCTGTTTTTT CASNRPLTSAGTGELFF
TRBJ2-1 . many TRBV2 TGTGCCAGCAGTGGGGGTTACAATGAGCAGTTCTTC CASSGGYNEQFF
TRBJ2-1 TRBD2 . TRBV4-2 TGTGCCAGCAGCCGCCTACTAGCGGAGTACAATGAGCAGTTCTTC CASSRLLAEYNEQFF
TRBJ2-2 . many TRBV6-1 TGTGCCAGCACCTCCTGGGCGGAATACACCGGGGAGCTGTTTTTT CASTSWAEYTGELFF
TRBJ2-7 . many TRBV7-9 TGTGCCAGCAGCCCCAACCCATACTACGAGCAGTACTTC CASSPNPYYEQYF
TRBJ1-1 . . TRBV7-9 TGTGCCAGCAGCGTCACTGAAGCTTTCTTT CASSVTEAFF
TRBJ1-2 . . TRBV4-1 TGCGCCAGCAGCCAGGGGTGGGGGCAGGCGAACTATGGCTACACCTTC CASSQGWGQANYGYTF
TRBJ2-5 TRBD1 many TRBV5-1 TGCGCCAGCAGCTTGAAGGTGACAGGGTACCAAGAGACCCAGTACTTC CASSLKVTGYQETQYF
TRBJ1-1 . many TRBV6-6 TGTGCCAGCAGTTGGGGGGCTGAAGCTTTCTTT CASSWGAEAFF
TRBJ2-1 . many TRBV9 TGTGCCAGCAGCGTTTGGGAGACGGGGTACAATGAGCAGTTCTTC CASSVWETGYNEQFF
TRBJ1-2 . many TRBV28 TGTGCCAGCAGTCGGACTGGACTTGGCTACACCTTC CASSRTGLGYTF
TRBJ2-7 . few TRBV12-3/TRBV12-4 TGTGCCAGCAGTCCCCGGGGGCGGGTCTCCTACGAGCAGTACTTC CASSPRGRVSYEQYF
TRBJ1-2 . . TRBV9 TGTGCCAGCAGCCCCGCGGGGGCTGGGGGATATGGCTACACCTTC CASSPAGAGGYGYTF
TRBJ2-2 . few TRBV29-1 TGCAGCGTTAGGGTCGGGGACACCGGGGAGCTGTTTTTT CSVRVGDTGELFF
TRBJ1-5 . . TRBV19 TGTGCCAGTAGTAATTACAATCAGCCCCAGCATTTT CASSNYNQPQHF
TRBJ2-2 . . TRBV29-1 TGCAGCGCGGCAAGTTCCGGGGAGCTGTTTTTT CSAASSGELFF
TRBJ2-4 . many TRBV29-1 TGCAGCGTTGTAGGAGGGGTAGGAAACATTCAGTACTTC CSVVGGVGNIQYF
TRBJ1-1 . many TRBV29-1 TGCAGCGTTGCGAAAGGGGTGAACACTGAAGCTTTCTTT CSVAKGVNTEAFF
TRBJ2-7 . many TRBV29-1 TGCAGTTATACAGGGTACCAAACCTACGAGCAGTACTTC CSYTGYQTYEQYF
TRBJ1-5 . . TRBV12-3/TRBV12-4 TGTGCCAGCAGCTTAACCTTAACAGCGACCCAGCATTTT CASSLTLTATQHF
TRBJ2-7 TRBD1 . TRBV4-1 TGCGCCAGCAGCCTGGGACAGGCGAACGAGCAGTACTTC CASSLGQANEQYF